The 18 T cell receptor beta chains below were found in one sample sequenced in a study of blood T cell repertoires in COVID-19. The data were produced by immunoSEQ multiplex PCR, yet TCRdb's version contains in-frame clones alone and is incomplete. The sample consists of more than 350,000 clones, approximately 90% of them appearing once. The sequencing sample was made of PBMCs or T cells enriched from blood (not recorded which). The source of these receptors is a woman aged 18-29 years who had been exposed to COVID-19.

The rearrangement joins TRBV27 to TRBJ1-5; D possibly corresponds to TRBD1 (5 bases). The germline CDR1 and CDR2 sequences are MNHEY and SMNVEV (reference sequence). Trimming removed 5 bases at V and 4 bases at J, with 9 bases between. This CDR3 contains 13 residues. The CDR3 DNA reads TGTGCCAGCAGTAAAAGACAGAATCAGCCCCAGCATTTT. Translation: CASSKRQNQPQHF.

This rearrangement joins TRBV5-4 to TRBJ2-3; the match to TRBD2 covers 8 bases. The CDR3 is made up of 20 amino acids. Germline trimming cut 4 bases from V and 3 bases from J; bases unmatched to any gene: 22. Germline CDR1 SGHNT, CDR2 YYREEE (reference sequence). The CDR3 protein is CASSPPPLGGGSPSTDTQYF. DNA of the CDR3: TGTGCCAGCAGCCCGCCCCCTCTGGGCGGGGGGTCCCCGAGTACAGATACGCAGTATTTT. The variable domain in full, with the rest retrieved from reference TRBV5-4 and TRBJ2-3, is ETGVTQSPTHLIKTRGQQVTLRCSSQSGHNTVSWYQQALGQGPQFIFQYYREEENGRGNFPPRFSGLQFPNYSSELNVNALELDDSALYLCASSPPPLGGGSPSTDTQYFGPGTRLTVL.

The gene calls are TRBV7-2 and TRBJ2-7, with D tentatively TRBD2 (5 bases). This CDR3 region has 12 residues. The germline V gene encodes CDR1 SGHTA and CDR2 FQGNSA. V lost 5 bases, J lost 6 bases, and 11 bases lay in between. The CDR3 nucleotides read TGTGCCAGCAGCCCGGAGGCTCGCGAGCAGTACTTC. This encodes CASSPEAREQYF.

The CDR3 region has the DNA TGCGCCAGCAGCCCCCGGGACAGGGGGCTCTACGAGCAGTACTTC. This codes for CASSPRDRGLYEQYF. The chain combines TRBV23-1 with TRBJ2-7; 12 positions agree with TRBD1. TRBV23-1 is an ORF, and what it does is uncertain. CDR3 length equals 15 residues. Trimming at V came to 6 bases and at J to 3 bases, leaving 6 bases not matched to a gene.

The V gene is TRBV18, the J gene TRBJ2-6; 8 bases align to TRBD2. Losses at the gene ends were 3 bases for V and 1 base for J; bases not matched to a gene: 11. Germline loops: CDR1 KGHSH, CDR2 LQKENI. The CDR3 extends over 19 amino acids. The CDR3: CASSPGISGKESGANVLTF. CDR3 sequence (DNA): TGTGCCAGCTCACCCGGGATTAGCGGGAAGGAGTCTGGGGCCAACGTCCTGACTTTC. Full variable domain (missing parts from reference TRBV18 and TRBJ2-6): NAGVMQNPRHLVRRRGQEARLRCSPMKGHSHVYWYRQLPEEGLKFMVYLQKENIIDESGMPKERFSAEFPKEGPSILRIQQVVRGDSAAYFCASSPGISGKESGANVLTFGAGSRLTVL.

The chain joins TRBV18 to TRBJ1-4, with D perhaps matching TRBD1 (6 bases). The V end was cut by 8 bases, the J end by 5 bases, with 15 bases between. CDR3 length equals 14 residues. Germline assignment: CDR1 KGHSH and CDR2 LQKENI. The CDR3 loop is CASAKQGLNEKLFF. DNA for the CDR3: TGTGCCAGCGCCAAACAGGGTCTCAATGAAAAACTGTTTTTT.

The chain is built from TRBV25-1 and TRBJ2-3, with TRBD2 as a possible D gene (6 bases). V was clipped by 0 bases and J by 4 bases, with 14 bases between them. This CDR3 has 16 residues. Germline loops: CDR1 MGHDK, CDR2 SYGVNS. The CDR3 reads CASSEYTGGKADTQYF. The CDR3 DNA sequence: TGTGCCAGCAGTGAATATACGGGCGGGAAGGCAGATACGCAGTATTTT.

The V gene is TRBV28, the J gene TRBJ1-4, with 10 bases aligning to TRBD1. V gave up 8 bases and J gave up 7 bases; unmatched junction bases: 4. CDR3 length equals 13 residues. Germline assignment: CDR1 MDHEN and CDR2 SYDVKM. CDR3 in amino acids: CASRGQGLEKLFF. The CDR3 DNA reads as TGTGCCAGCCGGGGACAGGGGCTTGAAAAACTGTTTTTT. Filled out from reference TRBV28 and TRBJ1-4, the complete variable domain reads DVKVTQSSRYLVKRTGEKVFLECVQDMDHENMFWYRQDPGLGLRLIYFSYDVKMKEKGDIPEGYSVSREKKERFSLILESASTNQTSMYLCASRGQGLEKLFFGSGTQLSVL.

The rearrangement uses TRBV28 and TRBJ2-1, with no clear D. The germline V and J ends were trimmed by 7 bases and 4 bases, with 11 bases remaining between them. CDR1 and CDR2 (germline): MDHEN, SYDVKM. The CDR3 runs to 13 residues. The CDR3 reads CASNSRWYNEQFF. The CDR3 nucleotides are TGTGCCAGCAATTCGCGGTGGTACAATGAGCAGTTCTTC.

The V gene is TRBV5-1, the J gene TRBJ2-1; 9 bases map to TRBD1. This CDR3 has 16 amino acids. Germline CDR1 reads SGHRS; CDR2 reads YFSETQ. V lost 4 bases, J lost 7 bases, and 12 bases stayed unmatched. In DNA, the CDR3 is TGCGCCAGCAGCCAATTGACAGGGGGAAGGAATAATGAGCAGTTCTTC. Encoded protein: CASSQLTGGRNNEQFF.

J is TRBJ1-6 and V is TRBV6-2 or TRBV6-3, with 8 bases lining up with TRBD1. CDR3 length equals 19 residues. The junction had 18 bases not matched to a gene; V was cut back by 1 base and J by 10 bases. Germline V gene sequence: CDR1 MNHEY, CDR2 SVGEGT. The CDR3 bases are TGTGCCAGCAGTTACTGGAACAGGGGGTTAAAGGGAACGAAGTCACCCCTCCACTTT. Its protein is CASSYWNRGLKGTKSPLHF.

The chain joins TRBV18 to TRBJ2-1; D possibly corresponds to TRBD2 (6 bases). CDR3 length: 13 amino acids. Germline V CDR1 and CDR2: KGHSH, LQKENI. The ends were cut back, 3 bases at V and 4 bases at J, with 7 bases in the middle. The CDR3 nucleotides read TGTGCCAGCTCACCGCTAGCGTACAATGAGCAGTTCTTC. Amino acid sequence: CASSPLAYNEQFF.

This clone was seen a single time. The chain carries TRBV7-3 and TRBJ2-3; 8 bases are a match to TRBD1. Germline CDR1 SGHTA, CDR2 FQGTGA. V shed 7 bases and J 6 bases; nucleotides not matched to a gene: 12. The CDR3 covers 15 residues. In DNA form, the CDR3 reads TGTGCCAGCACCGCCGGACAGGGTGTTCTGGATACGCAGTATTTT. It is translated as CASTAGQGVLDTQYF.

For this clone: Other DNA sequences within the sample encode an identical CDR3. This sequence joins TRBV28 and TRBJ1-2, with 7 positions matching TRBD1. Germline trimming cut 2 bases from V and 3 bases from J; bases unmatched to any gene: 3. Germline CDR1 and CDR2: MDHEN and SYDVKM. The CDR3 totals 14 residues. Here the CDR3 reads CASSLNTGDYGYTF. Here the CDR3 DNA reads TGTGCCAGCAGTTTAAATACAGGGGACTATGGCTACACCTTC.

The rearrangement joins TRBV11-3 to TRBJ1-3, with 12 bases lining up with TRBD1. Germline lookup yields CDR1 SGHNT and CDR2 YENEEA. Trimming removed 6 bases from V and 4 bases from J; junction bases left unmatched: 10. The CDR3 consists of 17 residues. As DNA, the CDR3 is TGTGCCAGCAGAAGGGCGACCGGGACAGGGGGCGGAAACACCATATATTTT. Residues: CASRRATGTGGGNTIYF.

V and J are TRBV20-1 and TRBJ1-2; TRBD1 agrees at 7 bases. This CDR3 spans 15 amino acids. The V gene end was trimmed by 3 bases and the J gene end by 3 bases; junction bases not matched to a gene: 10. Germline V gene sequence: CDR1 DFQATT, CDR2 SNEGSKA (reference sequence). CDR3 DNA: TGCAGTGCTAGTCCGAGACAGGGAGGAGACTATGGCTACACCTTC. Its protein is CSASPRQGGDYGYTF.

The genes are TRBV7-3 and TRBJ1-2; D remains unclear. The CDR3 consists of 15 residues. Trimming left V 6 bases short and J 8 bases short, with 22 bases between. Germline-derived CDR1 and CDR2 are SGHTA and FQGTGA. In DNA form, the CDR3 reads TGTGCCAGCAGTCTAAGTGGTCCTATCCTTAGAGGCTACACCTTC. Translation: CASSLSGPILRGYTF. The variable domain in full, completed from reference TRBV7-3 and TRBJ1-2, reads GAGVSQTPSNKVTEKGKYVELRCDPISGHTALYWYRQSLGQGPEFLIYFQGTGAADDSGLPNDRFFAVRPEGSVSTLKIQRTERGDSAVYLCASSLSGPILRGYTFGSGTRLTVV.

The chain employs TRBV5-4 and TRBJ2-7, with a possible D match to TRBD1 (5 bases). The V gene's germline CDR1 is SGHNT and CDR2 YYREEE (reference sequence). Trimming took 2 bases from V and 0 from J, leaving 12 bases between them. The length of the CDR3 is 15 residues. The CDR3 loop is CASSFGAATSYEQYF. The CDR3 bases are TGTGCCAGCAGCTTTGGGGCTGCCACCTCCTACGAGCAGTACTTC.